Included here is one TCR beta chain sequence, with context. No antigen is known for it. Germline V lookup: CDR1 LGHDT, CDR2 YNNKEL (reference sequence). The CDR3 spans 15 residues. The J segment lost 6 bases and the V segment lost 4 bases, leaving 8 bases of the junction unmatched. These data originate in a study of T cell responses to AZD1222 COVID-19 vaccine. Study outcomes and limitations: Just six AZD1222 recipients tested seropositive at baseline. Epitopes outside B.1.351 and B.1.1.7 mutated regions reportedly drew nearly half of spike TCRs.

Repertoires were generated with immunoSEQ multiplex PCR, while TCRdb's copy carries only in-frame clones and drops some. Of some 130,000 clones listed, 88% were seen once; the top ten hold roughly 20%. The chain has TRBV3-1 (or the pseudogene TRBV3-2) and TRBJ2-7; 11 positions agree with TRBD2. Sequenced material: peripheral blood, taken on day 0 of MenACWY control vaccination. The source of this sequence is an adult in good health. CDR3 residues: CASSRYSGRAGEQYF. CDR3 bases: TGTGCCAGCAGCCGTTATAGCGGGAGGGCCGGCGAGCAGTACTTC.